This TCR beta chain originates from a study of identical twins. cDNA carried unique molecular identifiers, and a universal primer site was added by template switching. In TCRdb, the 5' RACE reads were re-called with MiXCR into one record per CDR3 protein. In the table there are more than 1.5 million distinct CDR3 sequences, around 33% of which are singletons. Study-wide results and caveats: The authors noted that invariant MAIT and iNKT cells could partly confound zero-insertion analyses. Conclusions were based on cross-sectional statistical analysis, without following the same donors.

Comment on this clonotype: Its target is not known.

The CDR3 is 13 residues long. V dropped 1 base and J dropped 5 bases, with 5 bases sitting between them. Germline V CDR1 and CDR2: KGHDR, SFDVKD. The chain couples TRBV24-1 to TRBJ2-1; the D is unclear. The sequenced sample was cord blood. The sequence came from a newborn girl in good health. The CDR3 is CATSDFGHNEQFF. The CDR3 DNA follows: TGTGCCACCAGTGATTTTGGTCACAATGAGCAGTTCTTC.